Detailed here is one TCR beta chain. The sample contains more than one DNA sequence encoding this CDR3. The sample comes from a study of blood T cell repertoires in COVID-19. Study details: From T cells, B-cell-depleted T cells, or PBMCs came the material, which was cDNA or gDNA.

Profiling relied on immunoSEQ multiplex PCR, and the TCRdb table lists in-frame clones only, not all of them. The sample yields approximately 77,000 clones, roughly 88% seen once. This CDR3 is 14 amino acids long. Trimming stripped 11 bases from V and 4 bases from J, with 20 bases between. Germline V gene sequence: CDR1 PRHDT, CDR2 FYEKMQ (reference sequence). This rearrangement joins TRBV13 to TRBJ1-2; D is possibly TRBD1 (6 bases). The source material was peripheral blood. The clonotype was recovered from a woman over 75 with acute or convalescent COVID-19. CDR3 bases: TGTGCCTCGAGCCTCGAGGGGGGGTCCTATGGCTACACCTTC. This encodes CASSLEGGSYGYTF.